One sample yielded the 24 T cell receptor beta chains listed below, sequenced in a study of shared clonotypes between healthy human individuals. Produced via immunoSEQ multiplex PCR; TCRdb's table is partial and in-frame only. The top ten clones hold roughly 0.36% of a sample with 2 million to 2.5 million clones, approximately 95% of them seen once. The sample comprised naive CD4+ T cells from PBMCs. The subset is: CD45RA+ positively selected. Receptors originate from a man aged 18 to 29 in good health. Some clones in this sample may be carry-over from other donors' samples.

The rearrangement links TRBV9 to TRBJ2-3, with D perhaps matching TRBD2 (5 bases). Germline V gene sequence: CDR1 SGDLS, CDR2 YYNGEE. CDR3 size: 15 residues. Trimming left V 4 bases short and J 1 base short, with 13 bases between. The CDR3 reads CASSPHPRGTDTQYF. CDR3 sequence (DNA): TGTGCCAGCAGCCCACACCCGCGGGGCACAGATACGCAGTATTTT.

This clone was detected only once. J is TRBJ1-2 and V is TRBV29-1, with a weak D call TRBD1 (5 bases). The germline V gene encodes CDR1 SQVTM and CDR2 ANQGSEA. The CDR3 is made up of 14 amino acids. The germline V and J ends were trimmed by 5 bases and 4 bases, with 17 bases remaining between them. The CDR3 coding sequence is TGCAGCGTTTCCCGTCGAGCCCAGGGCTATGGCTACACCTTC. Amino acid sequence: CSVSRRAQGYGYTF.

The table lists this clone with a count of one. This chain connects TRBV5-8 to TRBJ1-5; no reliable D call. V was cut by 1 base and J by 0 bases, with 8 bases left in between. CDR1 and CDR2 (germline): SGHTS, YDEGEE. This CDR3 has 15 residues. The CDR3 here is CASSLRQYSNQPQHF. Written as DNA, the CDR3 is TGTGCCAGCAGCTTGCGACAATATAGCAATCAGCCCCAGCATTTT.

The V call is TRBV11-1, the J call TRBJ2-5, with D possibly TRBD2 on 5 matching bases. Trimming took off 5 bases at V and 4 bases at J, with 14 bases between the two ends. Germline CDR1 and CDR2: SGHAT and FQDESV (reference sequence). This CDR3 spans 14 amino acids. The CDR3 region is CASSPSSTRETQYF. DNA of the CDR3: TGTGCCAGCAGCCCTAGTTCCACTAGAGAGACCCAGTACTTC.

The rearrangement uses TRBV7-9 and TRBJ1-5, with unresolved D. V was pared by 0 bases and J by 4 bases, with 10 bases between. Germline V CDR1 and CDR2: SEHNR, FQNEAQ (reference sequence). The CDR3 spans 15 residues. CDR3 nucleotides: TGTGCCAGCAGCTTAGCGGGCGGTCGTAATCAGCCCCAGCATTTT. Its translation: CASSLAGGRNQPQHF.

The V call is TRBV4-1, the J call TRBJ2-1, with D tentatively TRBD2 (6 bases). The CDR3 extends over 17 amino acids. Between the trimmed V and J ends, which lost 4 bases and 6 bases, there was a span of 22 bases. Germline CDR1 MGHRA, CDR2 YSYEKL. The DNA of the CDR3 is TGCGCCAGCAGCCGCCAGCCGGCGGCTAGCGCTACCAATGAGCAGTTCTTC. Encoded protein: CASSRQPAASATNEQFF.

The J gene is TRBJ1-1, the V gene TRBV18, with unresolved D. Germline V gene data show CDR1 as KGHSH and CDR2 as LQKENI. Deletions cut 6 bases from V and 1 base from J, with 24 bases between. The CDR3 is made up of 18 amino acids. DNA of the CDR3: TGTGCCAGCTCCACCTTCTCGAGTGGCGAACATCGGAACACTGAAGCTTTCTTT. Protein product: CASSTFSSGEHRNTEAFF.

The chain carries TRBV28 and TRBJ2-7, with TRBD1 matching 9 bases. This CDR3 contains 15 residues. CDR1 MDHEN and CDR2 SYDVKM come from the germline V gene. The V gene end was trimmed by 2 bases and the J gene end by 4 bases; junction bases not matched to a gene: 6. The CDR3 reads CASSLMDRGTYEQYF. The CDR3 DNA follows: TGTGCCAGCAGTTTAATGGACAGGGGAACTTACGAGCAGTACTTC. The whole variable domain, filled in from reference TRBV28 and TRBJ2-7, reads DVKVTQSSRYLVKRTGEKVFLECVQDMDHENMFWYRQDPGLGLRLIYFSYDVKMKEKGDIPEGYSVSREKKERFSLILESASTNQTSMYLCASSLMDRGTYEQYFGPGTRLTVT.

The chain recombines TRBV6-6 with TRBJ2-5; D remains unclear. Germline V CDR1 and CDR2: MNHNY, SVGAGI (reference sequence). Deletions cut 0 bases from V and 7 bases from J, with 9 bases between. The CDR3 loop spans 13 amino acids. The CDR3 region has the DNA TGTGCCAGCAGTTACTCCGTTGTTGCGACCCAGTACTTC. Protein product: CASSYSVVATQYF.

Of note for this clone: Within the sample, other DNA sequences also encode this same CDR3. The chain combines TRBV18 with TRBJ1-3, with D maybe TRBD1 (5 bases). Germline CDR1 and CDR2: KGHSH and LQKENI. CDR3 length: 14 residues. Trimming cost V 2 bases and J 4 bases, with 9 bases left between them. CDR3 sequence (DNA): TGTGCCAGCTCACCAGCTGGGGCCGGAAACACCATATATTTT. It translates to CASSPAGAGNTIYF.

This clone was found once. The V and J genes are TRBV4-2 and TRBJ2-1; 8 nucleotides agree with TRBD2. This CDR3 spans 14 amino acids. Trimming at V came to 5 bases and at J to 7 bases, leaving 7 bases not matched to a gene. Looked up from germline, CDR1 is LGHNA and CDR2 is YNFKEQ. The CDR3, as DNA: TGTGCCAGCAGCTTTTTTGGCGGGGGGAATGAGCAGTTCTTC. It translates to CASSFFGGGNEQFF.

V is TRBV4-2 and J is TRBJ2-7; TRBD1 agrees at 8 bases. V lost 1 base, J lost 4 bases, and 6 bases stayed unmatched. The CDR3 runs 15 residues. Looked up from germline, CDR1 is LGHNA and CDR2 is YNFKEQ. The CDR3 spells CASSQVQGAGYEQYF. For the CDR3, the DNA is TGTGCCAGCAGCCAAGTTCAGGGGGCGGGTTACGAGCAGTACTTC.

A remark on this clone: Its ends do not fully match the called genes, so a read error is possible. The chain links TRBV12-5 to TRBJ1-1; 8 bases fit TRBD1. The length of the CDR3 is 17 residues. Germline values: CDR1 LGHNT, CDR2 FRNRAP. CDR3 in amino acids: CASGLARDRIMNTEAFF. CDR3 bases: TGTGCTAGTGGCTTGGCCCGGGACAGGATCATGAACACTGAAGCTTTCTTT.

The J gene is TRBJ1-1, the V gene TRBV5-1; D uncertain. Per germline, CDR1 SGHRS and CDR2 YFSETQ. The CDR3 loop spans 14 amino acids. Trimming took off 4 bases at V and 0 bases at J, with 10 bases between the two ends. CDR3 protein: CASSPRFLNTEAFF. As DNA, the CDR3 is TGCGCCAGCAGCCCGCGATTCTTGAACACTGAAGCTTTCTTT. Full variable domain (outside the CDR3, taken from reference TRBV5-1 and TRBJ1-1): KAGVTQTPRYLIKTRGQQVTLSCSPISGHRSVSWYQQTPGQGLQFLFEYFSETQRNKGNFPGRFSGRQFSNSRSEMNVSTLELGDSALYLCASSPRFLNTEAFFGQGTRLTVV.

Only a few counts were recorded for this clone. The gene calls are TRBV6-1 and TRBJ2-2; D possibly corresponds to TRBD1 (6 bases). CDR1 and CDR2 from the germline V gene are MNHNS and SASEGT. CDR3 size: 13 residues. The V gene lost 2 bases and the J gene lost 7 bases, with 8 bases spanning the gap. The CDR3 sequence: CASSEYRDGELFF. The CDR3 region has the DNA TGTGCCAGCAGTGAATACAGGGACGGGGAGCTGTTTTTT.

This chain joins TRBV5-6 and TRBJ2-7; TRBD2 aligns across 10 bases. This CDR3 has 14 residues. The germline V gene encodes CDR1 SGHDT and CDR2 YYEEEE. Unmatched junction bases numbered 5, after V lost 6 bases and J lost 2 bases. CDR3 nucleotide sequence: TGTGCCAGCACCCTTAGCGGGAGGACCTACGAGCAGTACTTC. Its protein product is CASTLSGRTYEQYF.

This clone was counted a single time. The genes are TRBV29-1 and TRBJ1-1; D is unclear. Trimming pared 4 bases from V and 7 bases from J, leaving 19 bases between. Germline-derived CDR1 and CDR2 are SQVTM and ANQGSEA. The length of the CDR3 is 14 residues. The CDR3 sequence: CSVVVALNTREAFF. The CDR3, as DNA: TGCAGCGTTGTTGTGGCGCTGAACACCCGTGAAGCTTTCTTT.

The chain joins TRBV27 to TRBJ2-2; no clear D. V was trimmed by 9 bases and J by 8 bases, leaving 22 bases between them. CDR1 and CDR2 (germline): MNHEY, SMNVEV (reference sequence). This CDR3 comprises 15 residues. The CDR3 loop reads CASAGSNSHTGELFF. CDR3 DNA: TGTGCCAGTGCAGGCTCAAACAGCCATACGGGGGAGCTGTTTTTT.

This clone was observed a single time. The chain has TRBV10-1 and TRBJ2-2; TRBD2 aligns across 9 bases. CDR3 length equals 15 residues. V lost 2 bases to trimming and J lost 6 bases; unmatched junction nucleotides: 4. Per the germline V gene, CDR1 is WNHNN and CDR2 is SYGVQD (reference sequence). In DNA form, the CDR3 reads TGCGCCAGCAGTGAGGTAGCGGGAGTCCCCGGGGAGCTGTTTTTT. Its translation is CASSEVAGVPGELFF.

This clone was counted once. CDR3: CASSQDLGGYSNQPQHF. Here the CDR3 DNA reads TGCGCCAGCAGCCAAGATCTGGGGGGTTATAGCAATCAGCCCCAGCATTTT. The chain is built from TRBV4-3 and TRBJ1-5; D is perhaps TRBD1 (5 bases). V gave up 0 bases and J gave up 0 bases, with 12 bases separating them. CDR3 size: 17 residues. Looked up from germline, CDR1 is LGHNA and CDR2 is YSLEER.

In its sample, this clone was seen once. Other DNA variants within this sample encode the same CDR3. This rearrangement joins TRBV18 to TRBJ1-2; 8 bases are a match to TRBD1. The CDR3 sequence is 13 residues long. Losses at the gene ends were 3 bases for V and 4 bases for J; bases not matched to a gene: 1. Germline V gene data show CDR1 as KGHSH and CDR2 as LQKENI. CDR3 amino acids: CASSPGTGYGYTF. CDR3 DNA sequence: TGTGCCAGCTCACCCGGGACAGGCTATGGCTACACCTTC.

The chain has TRBV7-3 and TRBJ2-2; D perhaps matches TRBD2 (6 bases). V was pared by 5 bases and J by 5 bases, with 12 bases between. CDR1 and CDR2 (germline): SGHTA, FQGTGA. The CDR3 has 14 amino acids. The CDR3 nucleotides are TGTGCCAGCAGCCCAAGTCGGGGGACCGGGGAGCTGTTTTTT. This sequence encodes CASSPSRGTGELFF. The complete variable domain, with remaining parts taken from reference TRBV7-3 and TRBJ2-2, reads GAGVSQTPSNKVTEKGKYVELRCDPISGHTALYWYRQSLGQGPEFLIYFQGTGAADDSGLPNDRFFAVRPEGSVSTLKIQRTERGDSAVYLCASSPSRGTGELFFGEGSRLTVL.

The chain combines TRBV12-5 with TRBJ1-3, with D possibly TRBD1 on 6 matching bases. Per the germline V gene, CDR1 is LGHNT and CDR2 is FRNRAP. V lost 5 bases, J lost 7 bases, and 12 bases lay in between. CDR3 length: 13 residues. The CDR3 coding sequence is TGTGCTAGTGGTCCACAGGGTAGCAACACCATATATTTT. Protein sequence: CASGPQGSNTIYF.

V gene TRBV5-1 combines with J gene TRBJ2-7; 7 nucleotides align to TRBD2. Trimming took 5 bases from V and 0 from J; bases not matched to a gene: 14. This CDR3 has 17 amino acids. Germline values: CDR1 SGHRS, CDR2 YFSETQ. DNA for the CDR3: TGCGCCAGCAGTCTCAATCAACGAACTAGCGTCTCCTACGAGCAGTACTTC. Amino acids: CASSLNQRTSVSYEQYF.